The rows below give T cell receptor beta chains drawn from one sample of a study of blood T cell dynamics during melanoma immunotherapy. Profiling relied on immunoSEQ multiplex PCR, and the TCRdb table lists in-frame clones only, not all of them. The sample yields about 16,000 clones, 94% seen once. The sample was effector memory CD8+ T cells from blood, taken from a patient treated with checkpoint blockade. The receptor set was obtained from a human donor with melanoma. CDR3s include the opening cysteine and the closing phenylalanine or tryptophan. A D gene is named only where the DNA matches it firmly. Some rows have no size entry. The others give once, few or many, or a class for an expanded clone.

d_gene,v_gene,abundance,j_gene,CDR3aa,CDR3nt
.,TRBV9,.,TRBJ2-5,CASSAFGSFETQYF,TGTGCCAGCAGCGCCTTCGGGAGTTTCGAGACCCAGTACTTC
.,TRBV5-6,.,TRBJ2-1,CASSFGSSYNEQFF,TGTGCCAGCAGCTTTGGGAGCTCCTACAATGAGCAGTTCTTC
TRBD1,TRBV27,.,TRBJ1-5,CASSSLQGISNQPQHF,TGTGCCAGCAGTTCCTTACAGGGGATTAGCAATCAGCCCCAGCATTTT
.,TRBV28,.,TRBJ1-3,CASSPPSGNTIYF,TGTGCCAGCAGTCCGCCATCGGGGAACACCATATATTTT
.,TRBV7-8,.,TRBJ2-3,CASSLAPGSTDTQYF,TGTGCCAGCAGCTTAGCCCCGGGATCCACAGATACGCAGTATTTT
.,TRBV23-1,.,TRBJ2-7,CASSRAGSPYEQYF,TGCGCCAGCAGTCGGGCAGGGTCCCCCTACGAGCAGTACTTC
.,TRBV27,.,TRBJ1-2,CATGARLGYGYTF,TGTGCCACTGGGGCGCGGCTCGGGTATGGCTACACCTTC
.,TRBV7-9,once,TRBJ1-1,CASSSPGDTEAFF,TGTGCCAGCAGTTCCCCAGGGGACACTGAAGCTTTCTTT
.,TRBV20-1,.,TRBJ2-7,CSWSYEQYF,TGCAGTTGGTCCTACGAGCAGTACTTC
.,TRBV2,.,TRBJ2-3,CASSEPSIDTDTQYF,TGTGCCAGCAGTGAACCTAGCATAGACACAGATACGCAGTATTTT
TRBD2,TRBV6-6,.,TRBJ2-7,CASRTERGYEQYF,TGTGCCAGCAGAACGGAGCGGGGTTACGAGCAGTACTTC
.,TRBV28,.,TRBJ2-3,CASSPVADTQYF,TGTGCCAGCAGCCCAGTGGCGGATACGCAGTATTTT
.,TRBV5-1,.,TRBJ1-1,CASSLVPRGTTEAFF,TGCGCCAGCAGCTTGGTGCCCCGGGGGACCACTGAAGCTTTCTTT
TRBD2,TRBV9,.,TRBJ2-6,CASSAPAGGLGANVLTF,TGTGCCAGCAGCGCACCAGCGGGAGGGCTCGGGGCCAACGTCCTGACTTTC
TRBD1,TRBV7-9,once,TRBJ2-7,CASSPPGQGSYEQYF,TGTGCCAGCAGCCCCCCGGGACAGGGATCCTACGAGCAGTACTTC
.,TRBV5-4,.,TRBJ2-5,CASRDEETQYF,TGTGCCAGCCGGGACGAAGAGACCCAGTACTTC
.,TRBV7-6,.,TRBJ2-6,CASSLDVGHSGANVLTF,TGTGCCAGCAGCTTAGATGTCGGCCACTCTGGGGCCAACGTCCTGACTTTC
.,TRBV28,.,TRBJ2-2,CASSLYRQDTGELFF,TGTGCCAGCAGTTTATACCGCCAGGACACCGGGGAGCTGTTTTTT
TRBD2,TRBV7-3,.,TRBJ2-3,CASSSPGTSGRGTDTQYF,TGTGCCAGCAGCTCACCCGGGACTAGCGGGAGGGGGACAGATACGCAGTATTTT
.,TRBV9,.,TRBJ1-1,CASSAGLMNTEAFF,TGTGCCAGCAGCGCGGGGCTCATGAACACTGAAGCTTTCTTT
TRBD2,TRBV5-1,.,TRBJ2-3,CASSYDPAGVDTQYF,TGCGCCAGCAGCTACGATCCAGCGGGAGTAGATACGCAGTATTTT
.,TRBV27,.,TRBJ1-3,CASSLSWQRSGNTIYF,TGTGCCAGCAGTTTATCGTGGCAGCGCTCTGGAAACACCATATATTTT
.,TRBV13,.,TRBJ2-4,CASSLRGAGEKNIQYF,TGTGCCAGCAGCTTGAGAGGGGCCGGGGAGAAAAACATTCAGTACTTC
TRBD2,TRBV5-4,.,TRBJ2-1,CASSLKRERGNEQFF,TGTGCCAGCAGCTTGAAGCGGGAGAGAGGCAATGAGCAGTTCTTC
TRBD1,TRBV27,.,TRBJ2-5,CASSQRDRKETQYF,TGTGCCAGCAGTCAGAGGGACAGGAAAGAGACCCAGTACTTC
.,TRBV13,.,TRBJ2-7,CASSLGRLYEQYF,TGTGCCAGCAGCTTAGGACGGCTCTACGAGCAGTACTTC
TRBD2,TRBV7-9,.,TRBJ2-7,CASSRLAGGYEQYF,TGTGCCAGCAGTCGCCTAGCGGGAGGGTACGAGCAGTACTTC
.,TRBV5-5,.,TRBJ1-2,CASSLIGGRGYTF,TGTGCCAGCAGCTTGATCGGGGGCCGGGGCTACACCTTC
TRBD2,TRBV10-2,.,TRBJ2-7,CASSQAGGSGEQYF,TGCGCCAGCAGTCAAGCGGGAGGATCGGGGGAGCAGTACTTC
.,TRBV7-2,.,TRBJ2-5,CASSLLREWEQYF,TGTGCCAGCAGCTTGTTACGGGAGTGGGAGCAGTACTTC
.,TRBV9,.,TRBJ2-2,CASSQTFRVADTGELFF,TGTGCCAGCAGCCAGACTTTCAGGGTGGCGGACACCGGGGAGCTGTTTTTT
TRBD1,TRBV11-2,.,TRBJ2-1,CASSSPRDRGGNEQFF,TGTGCCAGCAGCTCGCCGAGGGACAGGGGGGGAAATGAGCAGTTCTTC
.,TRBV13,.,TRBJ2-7,CASSPQSTGYEQYF,TGTGCCAGCAGCCCGCAATCTACAGGCTACGAGCAGTACTTC
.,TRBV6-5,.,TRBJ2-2,CASSYSGGWGAGELFF,TGTGCCAGCAGTTACTCTGGTGGTTGGGGGGCCGGGGAGCTGTTTTTT
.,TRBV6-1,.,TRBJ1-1,CASSEGMNTEAFF,TGTGCCAGCAGCGAAGGGATGAACACTGAAGCTTTCTTT
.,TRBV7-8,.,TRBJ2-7,CASSLDYEQYF,TGTGCCAGCAGCTTAGACTACGAGCAGTACTTC
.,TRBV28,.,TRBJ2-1,CASSFSAGQQFF,TGTGCCAGCAGTTTTTCTGCGGGGCAGCAGTTCTTC
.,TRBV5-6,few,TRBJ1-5,CATRGISNQPQHF,TGTGCCACCCGTGGGATTAGCAATCAGCCCCAGCATTTT
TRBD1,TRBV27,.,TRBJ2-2,CASSLGWTGNTGELFF,TGTGCCAGCAGTTTAGGATGGACAGGGAACACCGGGGAGCTGTTTTTT
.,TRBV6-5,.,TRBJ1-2,CASSRQENYGYTF,TGTGCCAGCAGTCGACAGGAGAACTATGGCTACACCTTC
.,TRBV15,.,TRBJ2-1,CATSPPPDNEQFF,TGTGCCACCAGTCCCCCCCCGGACAATGAGCAGTTCTTC
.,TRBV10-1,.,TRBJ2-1,CASSEPEQFF,TGCGCCAGCAGTGAGCCCGAGCAGTTCTTC
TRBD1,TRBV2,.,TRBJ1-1,CASTGGAVSEAFF,TGTGCCAGCACAGGGGGCGCGGTCTCTGAAGCTTTCTTT
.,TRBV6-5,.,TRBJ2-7,CGPRSESYEQYF,TGTGGCCCGAGGTCAGAATCCTACGAGCAGTACTTC
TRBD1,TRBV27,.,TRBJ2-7,CASSLSAGTGWAYEQYF,TGTGCCAGCAGTTTATCCGCCGGGACAGGGTGGGCCTACGAGCAGTACTTC
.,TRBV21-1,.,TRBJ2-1,CASSLTSGRRNEQFF,TGTGCCAGCAGCCTCACTAGCGGGAGAAGGAATGAGCAGTTCTTC
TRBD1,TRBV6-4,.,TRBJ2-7,CASLEDGTATYEQYF,TGTGCCAGCCTGGAGGACGGGACAGCTACCTACGAGCAGTACTTC
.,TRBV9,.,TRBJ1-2,CASDGGNYGYTF,TGTGCCAGCGATGGGGGTAACTATGGCTACACCTTC
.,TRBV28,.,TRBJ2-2,CATGVGISDTGELFF,TGTGCCACCGGAGTGGGAATCTCGGACACCGGGGAGCTGTTTTTT
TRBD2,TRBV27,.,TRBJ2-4,CASRGFGTSGDVGIQYF,TGTGCCAGCAGGGGCTTCGGGACTAGCGGAGACGTAGGCATTCAGTACTTC
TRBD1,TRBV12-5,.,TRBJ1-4,CASGLVVQGSLSRPTNEKLFF,TGTGCTAGTGGTTTGGTGGTACAGGGGAGTCTATCCCGGCCAACTAATGAAAAACTGTTTTTT